These 14 T cell receptor delta chains originate from one sample sequenced in a study of gamma-delta chains in newborns, infants, children. TCRdb re-called the reads through CATT. The profile covers 7,000 to 9,500 delta-chain clones, with 1.5% to 2% appearing a single time and around 7.9% taken by the ten largest. Material: blood. These receptors all come from a child who was a newborn, infant or young child, either healthy, febrile or measles-vaccinated (not recorded which).

The sample holds a few counts of this clone. At one end, the junction sequence differs from germline, possibly due to a read error. Within the sample, other DNA sequences also encode this same CDR3. The chain couples TRDV1 to TRDJ1; TRDD3 matches at 11 bases. CDR1 and CDR2 from the germline V gene are TSWWSYY and QGS. There are 23 residues in the CDR3. CDR3 in DNA: TGTGCTCTTGGGGAACGATCGACTCTACCCTGGACACTGGGGGATAACTACACCGATAAACTCATCTTC. This sequence encodes CALGERSTLPWTLGDNYTDKLIF.

This clone was seen repeatedly, ten times or more. Other DNA sequences in the sample encode the same CDR3. The chain employs TRDV1 and TRDJ1; 10 positions agree with TRDD3. J lost 0 bases, V lost 2 bases, and 6 bases had no gene match. CDR3 length equals 17 residues. The germline V gene has CDR1 TSWWSYY and CDR2 QGS. The chain's CDR3 is CALGESPTGGYTDKLIF. CDR3 DNA: TGTGCTCTTGGGGAATCACCTACTGGGGGATACACCGATAAACTCATCTTT.

In regard to this clone: A much larger clone is a single base away; this may be a read error. This chain connects TRDV2 to TRDJ3; TRDD3 matches at 13 bases. The germline V gene has CDR1 GEAIGNYY and CDR2 EKD. The CDR3 has 21 amino acids. V lost 3 bases, J lost 0 bases, and 10 bases stayed unmatched. In DNA form, the CDR3 reads TGTGCCTGTGACCCTGTACTGGGGGATACGCTAAGCTCCTGGGACACCCGACAGATGTTTTTC. Translation: CACDPVLGDTLSSWDTRQMFF.

Remarks on this clone: A much larger clone lies a single base off, so this may be a read error. The rearrangement joins TRDV2 to TRDJ1; 9 bases line up with TRDD3. The CDR3 contains 21 residues. Germline CDR1 and CDR2: GEAIGNYY and EKD. Trimming took 0 bases from V and 3 from J; bases not matched to a gene: 22. In nucleotides, the CDR3 is TGTGCCTGTGACACCGCGGGAAACTGGGGGACAGATACCGCATACGCCGATAAACTCATCTTT. Its translation: CACDTAGNWGTDTAYADKLIF.

As for this clone: One end of the junction is discordant with germline, which a read error may explain. This same CDR3 is encoded by further DNA sequences in the sample. The chain couples TRDV2 to TRDJ1, with D perhaps TRDD2 or TRDD3 (7 bases each). CDR1 is GEAIGNYY, CDR2 EKD, per germline. The CDR3 has 17 amino acids. The CDR3: CACDTFPTGDFTDKLIF. Written as DNA, the CDR3 is TGTGCCTGCGACACCTTTCCTACTGGGGACTTCACCGATAAACTCATCTTT.

As regards this clone: The amino acid sequence in TCRdb belongs to a much larger clone and departs from this DNA's translation at residue 5, likely a sequencing read error; the sequence shown is translated from the DNA. Other DNA sequences from this sample encode an identical CDR3 as well. The chain employs TRDV2 and TRDJ3; D unclear. The CDR3 loop spans 16 amino acids. The germline V gene encodes CDR1 GEAIGNYY and CDR2 EKD. V gave up 3 bases and J gave up 0 bases, with 8 bases separating them. The CDR3 sequence is CACDCGSSWDTRQMFF. The CDR3 bases are TGTGCCTGTGACTGTGGGAGCTCCTGGGACACCCGACAGATGTTTTTC.

This clone ranks as medium-sized. The sample holds other DNA sequences that translate to the same CDR3. This chain connects TRDV1 to TRDJ1; maybe TRDD2 (6 bases). The germline gives CDR1 TSWWSYY, CDR2 QGS. The V end was cut by 6 bases, the J end by 2 bases, with 19 bases between. CDR3 length: 16 amino acids. The CDR3 DNA is TGTGCTCTTGGACCTTCCGGGCCGGGATGGACCGATAAACTCATCTTT. The encoded protein is CALGPSGPGWTDKLIF.

As regards this clone: Sequence at one end of the junction differs from germline and may be a read error. Other DNA sequences of this sample code for an identical CDR3. The rearrangement uses TRDV1 and TRDJ1, with D possibly matching TRDD2 (8 bases). Per the germline V gene, CDR1 is TSWWSYY and CDR2 is QGS. The CDR3 sequence is 21 residues long. The CDR3 protein is CALGEPFLPKFLGAHTDKLIF. The CDR3 bases are TGTGCTCTTGGGGAACCCTTCCTTCCTAAGTTCCTGGGGGCACACACCGATAAGCTCATCTTT.

This clone came up a few times. The database protein in TCRdb disagrees with the DNA translation at residue 12; the sequence shown here was translated from the DNA. This chain joins TRDV1 and TRDJ1; TRDD3 agrees at 8 bases. Germline loops: CDR1 TSWWSYY, CDR2 QGS. CDR3 length: 19 amino acids. V lost 3 bases and J lost 3; bases outside the gene matches: 18. CDR3 nucleotide sequence: TGTGCTCTTGGGGATCCGAATGCCTACTGGGGGGTACCGTCCGATAAACTCATCTTT. Translation gives CALGDPNAYWGVPSDKLIF.

This clone was detected a few times. The protein given by TCRdb reflects a much larger clone and differs at residue 4 from this DNA's translation, likely from a read error; the protein shown is the DNA's translation. V and J are TRDV1 and TRDJ1, with TRDD2 identical over 9 bases. From germline, CDR1 is TSWWSYY and CDR2 QGS. The CDR3 covers 18 residues. Losses at the gene ends were 8 bases for V and 0 bases for J; bases not matched to a gene: 16. The CDR3 loop reads CALRGLLPTGLYTDKLIF. CDR3 nucleotide sequence: TGTGCTCTTAGGGGACTCCTTCCTACTGGCCTGTACACCGATAAACTCATCTTT.

This rearrangement joins TRDV1 to TRDJ3; 8 bases map to TRDD2. This CDR3 is built from 23 residues. V trimming: 0 bases; J trimming: 5 bases; junction bases outside the gene matches: 21. From germline, CDR1 is TSWWSYY and CDR2 QGS. The CDR3 is CALGELSLPTDTGWSRDTRQMFF. As DNA, the CDR3 is TGTGCTCTTGGGGAACTATCGCTTCCTACGGATACTGGATGGAGCCGGGACACCCGACAGATGTTTTTC.

In regard to this clone: The protein TCRdb lists belongs to a much larger clone and differs from this DNA's translation at residue 12, which points to a read error; the protein shown is made from the DNA. The DNA of the CDR3 is TGTGCCTGTGATTTTACTGGGGGACCCTGGGACGCCCGACAGATGTTTTTC. It translates to CACDFTGGPWDARQMFF. The chain couples TRDV2 to TRDJ3, with TRDD3 matching over 9 bases. Germline loops: CDR1 GEAIGNYY, CDR2 EKD. The CDR3 has 17 residues.

Notes on this clone: This DNA's translation and the protein TCRdb lists, from a much larger clone, do not match at residue 7, likely due to a read error; the protein shown is translated from the DNA. The chain is built from TRDV1 and TRDJ2, with D possibly TRDD2 on 6 matching bases. Germline lookup yields CDR1 TSWWSYY and CDR2 QGS. Trimming stripped 5 bases from V and 6 bases from J, with 19 bases between. This CDR3 comprises 16 residues. The CDR3 protein is CALGLIAPTRAAQLFF. The CDR3 DNA reads as TGTGCTCTTGGGCTAATTGCTCCTACTCGGGCAGCACAACTCTTCTTT.

In this sample, this clone turned up a few times. The database protein in TCRdb disagrees with the DNA translation at residue 9; the sequence shown here was translated from the DNA. The chain is built from TRDV1 and TRDJ1, with D possibly matching TRDD2 (5 bases). CDR3 length equals 15 residues. Germline CDR1 is TSWWSYY and CDR2 is QGS. Deletions cut 2 bases from V and 0 bases from J, with 10 bases between. The CDR3 reads CALGEFSSHTDKLIF. CDR3 DNA: TGTGCTCTTGGGGAATTTTCCTCGCACACCGATAAACTCATCTTT.